Shown below are 7 T cell receptor beta chains from a single sample sequenced in a study of shared clonotypes between healthy human individuals. Assay: immunoSEQ multiplex PCR; the TCRdb copy retains only in-frame clones and omits some. The data contain around 2.5 million clones, 93% of them singletons. Sequenced input: naive CD4+ T cells from PBMCs. Subset here: CD45RA+ positively selected. The receptors were gathered from a man younger than 30 in good health. Some clones in this sample may be carry-over from other donors' samples.

This rearrangement joins TRBV28 to TRBJ2-5, with 10 bases that match TRBD1. Trimming took 1 base from V and 4 from J; bases not matched to a gene: 3. Looked up from germline, CDR1 is MDHEN and CDR2 is SYDVKM. This CDR3 contains 15 residues. CDR3 sequence reads: CASSLLTGGRETQYF. CDR3 nucleotides: TGTGCCAGCAGTTTATTGACAGGGGGCCGAGAGACCCAGTACTTC. The entire variable domain, with the rest obtained from reference TRBV28 and TRBJ2-5, is as follows: DVKVTQSSRYLVKRTGEKVFLECVQDMDHENMFWYRQDPGLGLRLIYFSYDVKMKEKGDIPEGYSVSREKKERFSLILESASTNQTSMYLCASSLLTGGRETQYFGPGTRLLVL.

The chain couples TRBV18 to TRBJ1-5, with 9 bases fitting TRBD1. Trimming cost V 3 bases and J 7 bases; bases outside gene matches: 10. Germline CDR1 reads KGHSH; CDR2 reads LQKENI. The CDR3 runs 16 residues. The CDR3: CASSPGDLDRGQPQHF. The CDR3, as DNA: TGTGCCAGCTCACCGGGGGATCTGGACAGGGGCCAGCCCCAGCATTTT. Together with reference TRBV18 and TRBJ1-5, the CDR3 gives the full variable domain: NAGVMQNPRHLVRRRGQEARLRCSPMKGHSHVYWYRQLPEEGLKFMVYLQKENIIDESGMPKERFSAEFPKEGPSILRIQQVVRGDSAAYFCASSPGDLDRGQPQHFGDGTRLSIL.

The chain joins TRBV28 to TRBJ2-7; the D gene is possibly TRBD2 (5 bases). The CDR3 covers 17 residues. Germline V CDR1 and CDR2: MDHEN, SYDVKM. The V gene lost 4 bases and the J gene lost 2 bases, with 21 bases spanning the gap. CDR3 sequence: CASSSAYSGLGTYEQYF. The CDR3 coding sequence is TGTGCCAGCAGTTCCGCTTACTCGGGTCTCGGGACCTACGAGCAGTACTTC.

The chain employs TRBV5-1 and TRBJ2-7; D tentatively reads TRBD1 or TRBD2 (5 bases each). CDR3 length equals 13 residues. Germline lookup yields CDR1 SGHRS and CDR2 YFSETQ. Trimming removed 4 bases at V and 3 bases at J, with 11 bases between. This chain's CDR3 is CASSRRDLYEQYF. CDR3 nucleotides: TGCGCCAGCAGCCGCCGGGACCTCTACGAGCAGTACTTC.

This chain uses TRBV7-2 with TRBJ2-5; D may be TRBD1 (6 bases). CDR1 and CDR2 from the germline V gene are SGHTA and FQGNSA. Trimming left V 4 bases short and J 6 bases short, with 12 bases between. This CDR3 is built from 13 residues. The CDR3 sequence: CASSYTGIQTQYF. The DNA for the CDR3 is TGTGCCAGCAGCTATACAGGGATTCAGACCCAGTACTTC.

This sequence joins TRBV2 and TRBJ1-1, with D unclear. The V end was cut by 6 bases, the J end by 4 bases, with 12 bases between. The CDR3 length is 13 residues. The germline V gene has CDR1 SNHLY and CDR2 FYNNEI. CDR3 amino acids: CASSGDGPTEAFF. The CDR3 coding sequence is TGTGCCAGCAGCGGAGACGGACCCACTGAAGCTTTCTTT. The full variable domain, its missing parts supplied by reference TRBV2 and TRBJ1-1, is EPEVTQTPSHQVTQMGQEVILRCVPISNHLYFYWYRQILGQKVEFLVSFYNNEISEKSEIFDDQFSVERPDGSNFTLKIRSTKLEDSAMYFCASSGDGPTEAFFGQGTRLTVV.

The genes are TRBV7-9 and TRBJ2-7, with 13 bases identical to TRBD2. With 4 bases clipped from V and 5 bases from J, the junction kept 5 bases outside the gene matches. CDR1 and CDR2 (germline): SEHNR, FQNEAQ (reference sequence). The CDR3 has 15 amino acids. This chain's CDR3 is CASSSGLAGVDEQYF. The DNA for the CDR3 is TGTGCCAGCAGCTCCGGACTAGCGGGAGTCGACGAGCAGTACTTC.